These T cell receptor beta chains were read from a single sample in a study of blood T cell repertoires in COVID-19. Repertoires were generated with immunoSEQ multiplex PCR, while TCRdb's copy carries only in-frame clones and drops some. Here the sample spans approximately 52,000 clones, under 90% being singletons. Sequencing was performed on peripheral blood. These receptors all come from an elderly woman with acute or convalescent COVID-19. The CDR3 runs from the conserved cysteine through the conserved F or W. The order of the fields is V gene, clone size, J gene, D gene, CDR3 protein, CDR3 DNA. The D gene is left open where the match is weak. For some rows the clone size is stated as once, few or many, or as a class when expanded; others skip it.

V gene: TRBV9
clone size: large
J gene: TRBJ1-3
D gene: .
CDR3 protein: CASSVEGGNTIYF
CDR3 DNA: TGTGCCAGCAGCGTAGAAGGCGGGAACACCATATATTTT

V gene: TRBV6-5
clone size: .
J gene: TRBJ1-1
D gene: TRBD1
CDR3 protein: CASNGQGPEAFF
CDR3 DNA: TGTGCCAGCAATGGACAGGGACCTGAAGCTTTCTTT

V gene: TRBV5-1
clone size: .
J gene: TRBJ2-7
D gene: .
CDR3 protein: CASSTSRSEVSYEQYF
CDR3 DNA: TGCGCCAGCAGCACGTCTAGGTCCGAGGTCTCCTACGAGCAGTACTTC

V gene: TRBV18
clone size: .
J gene: TRBJ1-4
D gene: TRBD1
CDR3 protein: CASSPRTGPYEKLFF
CDR3 DNA: TGTGCCAGCTCACCTCGGACAGGGCCTTATGAAAAACTGTTTTTT

V gene: TRBV5-1
clone size: once
J gene: TRBJ2-2
D gene: .
CDR3 protein: CASSEQGHGWELFF
CDR3 DNA: TGCGCCAGCAGTGAGCAGGGGCACGGATGGGAGCTGTTTTTT

V gene: TRBV4-1
clone size: .
J gene: TRBJ1-5
D gene: TRBD1
CDR3 protein: CASSQVQGAIGGLSNQPQHF
CDR3 DNA: TGCGCCAGCAGCCAGGTACAGGGGGCAATAGGGGGTTTAAGCAATCAGCCCCAGCATTTT

V gene: TRBV12-3/TRBV12-4
clone size: .
J gene: TRBJ2-5
D gene: .
CDR3 protein: CASSLNGGETQYF
CDR3 DNA: TGTGCCAGCAGTTTAAACGGGGGAGAGACCCAGTACTTC

V gene: TRBV2
clone size: .
J gene: TRBJ2-5
D gene: TRBD2
CDR3 protein: CASGPSGGYLETQYF
CDR3 DNA: TGTGCCAGCGGGCCTAGCGGGGGGTATTTGGAGACCCAGTACTTC

V gene: TRBV13
clone size: once
J gene: TRBJ2-3
D gene: TRBD1
CDR3 protein: CASSSRTGKADTQYF
CDR3 DNA: TGTGCCAGCAGCTCCAGGACAGGGAAAGCAGATACGCAGTATTTT

V gene: TRBV5-4
clone size: .
J gene: TRBJ2-7
D gene: TRBD2
CDR3 protein: CASSSASGGAGYEQYF
CDR3 DNA: TGTGCCAGCAGCTCGGCTAGCGGGGGGGCCGGTTATGAGCAGTACTTC

V gene: TRBV19
clone size: .
J gene: TRBJ2-5
D gene: TRBD1
CDR3 protein: CASSEHRGSQETQYF
CDR3 DNA: TGTGCCAGTTCCGAACACAGGGGATCACAAGAGACCCAGTACTTC

V gene: TRBV29-1
clone size: .
J gene: TRBJ2-7
D gene: .
CDR3 protein: CSARGQAGEQYF
CDR3 DNA: TGCAGCGCCCGAGGACAAGCTGGGGAGCAGTACTTC

V gene: TRBV4-2
clone size: .
J gene: TRBJ1-1
D gene: .
CDR3 protein: CASSQVRGAEAFF
CDR3 DNA: TGTGCCAGCAGCCAGGTCCGGGGGGCTGAAGCTTTCTTT

V gene: TRBV6-1
clone size: .
J gene: TRBJ2-7
D gene: TRBD1
CDR3 protein: CASSEARGPSEQYF
CDR3 DNA: TGTGCCAGCAGTGAAGCCAGGGGGCCCTCCGAGCAGTACTTC

V gene: TRBV19
clone size: .
J gene: TRBJ2-3
D gene: .
CDR3 protein: CASSKRTVTSTDTQYF
CDR3 DNA: TGTGCCAGTAGTAAAAGGACAGTAACTAGCACAGATACGCAGTATTTT

V gene: TRBV11-3
clone size: .
J gene: TRBJ1-1
D gene: .
CDR3 protein: CASSLTVNTEAFF
CDR3 DNA: TGTGCCAGCAGCTTAACGGTGAACACTGAAGCTTTCTTT